The present entry profiles one T cell receptor (beta chain) with its context. This table comes from immunoSEQ multiplex PCR, and its TCRdb copy is limited to in-frame clones, with some not included. Of roughly 61,000 clones in the sample, roughly two thirds were seen once. V lost 4 bases to trimming and J lost 14 bases; unmatched junction nucleotides: 7. CDR3 length: 14 amino acids. Per the germline V gene, CDR1 is MNHEY and CDR2 is SMNVEV (reference sequence). The data derive from a study of blood T cell repertoires in COVID-19. The source material was PBMCs or T cells enriched from blood (not recorded which). This chain uses TRBV27 with TRBJ2-4; 14 bases fit TRBD2. This clonotype originated in a woman in her sixties who had been exposed to COVID-19. DNA for the CDR3: TGTGCCAGCAGTTCCTCGGGACTAGCGGGGGAAAAGTACTTC. Translation gives CASSSSGLAGEKYF.